The rows below give T cell receptor beta chains drawn from one sample of a study of blood T cell repertoires in COVID-19. Sequenced by immunoSEQ multiplex PCR; TCRdb stores in-frame clones only, minus some. Of some 150,000 clones listed, roughly 87% were seen once; the top ten hold 3.5% to 5%. The specimen was peripheral blood. The receptors here all came from an older woman with active or convalescent COVID-19. CDR3s include the opening cysteine and the closing phenylalanine or tryptophan. D genes are given only for firm matches. The size field is filled for only some rows; it gives once, few, many or a size class.

-	-	TRBJ1-5	TRBV18	TGTGCCAGCTCACCGACACCTTATAGCAATCAGCCCCAGCATTTT	CASSPTPYSNQPQHF
-	-	TRBJ1-2	TRBV19	TGTGCCAGTAGTATAGATGCAGGGTACTATGGCTACACCTTC	CASSIDAGYYGYTF
-	TRBD1	TRBJ1-2	TRBV3-1/TRBV3-2	TGTGCCAGCAGCCCGGGACAGGGAGGCTATGGCTACACCTTC	CASSPGQGGYGYTF
-	-	TRBJ1-3	TRBV19	TGTGCCAGTAGTATAGAAGGAGCTGGAAACACCATATATTTT	CASSIEGAGNTIYF
-	-	TRBJ2-5	TRBV24-1	TGTGCCACCAGTGACCAGGCGCAAGAGACCCAGTACTTC	CATSDQAQETQYF
few	TRBD1	TRBJ1-5	TRBV7-8	TGTGCCAGCAGCTTAGCGGGACAGGGGAATCAGCCCCAGCATTTT	CASSLAGQGNQPQHF
-	TRBD2	TRBJ2-5	TRBV10-2	TGCGCCAGCAGGGGTTGGACTAGCGGGGGGGCCGAAGAGACCCAGTACTTC	CASRGWTSGGAEETQYF
-	TRBD1	TRBJ1-1	TRBV7-3	TGTGCCAGCAGCTTAACGGGTACAGGGGAGACTGAAGCTTTCTTT	CASSLTGTGETEAFF
-	TRBD1	TRBJ1-1	TRBV6-6	TGTGCCAGCAGTCAGGACAGGGGGAACACTGAAGCTTTCTTT	CASSQDRGNTEAFF
once	-	TRBJ2-3	TRBV12-3/TRBV12-4	TGTGCCAGCAGTTCGGACTTCCAGCAGTATTTT	CASSSDFQQYF
-	-	TRBJ2-2	TRBV6-6	TGTGCCAGCAGAGTAGCGTTCGACACCGGGGAGCTGTTTTTT	CASRVAFDTGELFF
-	-	TRBJ1-4	TRBV30	TGTGCCTGGCAACAGGGAACTAATGAAAAACTGTTTTTT	CAWQQGTNEKLFF
-	TRBD2	TRBJ2-3	TRBV30	TGTGCCTGCCCCCCCCAGCGGGGTGACACAGATACGCAGTATTTT	CACPPQRGDTDTQYF
once	TRBD1	TRBJ1-5	TRBV6-1	TGTGCCAGCAGTGAAGCTGGGACAGGTTTTCAGCCCCAGCATTTT	CASSEAGTGFQPQHF
-	-	TRBJ1-6	TRBV4-3	TGCGCCAGCAGCCTGGCCCTTAGCGGTTCACCCCTCCACTTT	CASSLALSGSPLHF
few	TRBD2	TRBJ2-7	TRBV4-1	TGCGCCAGCAGCCCAGGCGGGGGGGTACCCTACGAGCAGTACTTC	CASSPGGGVPYEQYF
-	-	TRBJ1-1	TRBV19	TGTGCCAGTAGTAACTGGAACACTGAAGCTTTCTTT	CASSNWNTEAFF
-	-	TRBJ1-6	TRBV7-9	TGTGCCAGCAGCTCGGGGGGAAGTTCACCCCTCCACTTT	CASSSGGSSPLHF
-	-	TRBJ2-5	TRBV2	TGTGCCACCAAAAAGGGGGGGGCCCAGTACTTC	CATKKGGAQYF
-	TRBD1	TRBJ2-7	TRBV18	TGTGCCAGCTCACCACCGGGACAGGGGGCCCACGAGCAGTACTTC	CASSPPGQGAHEQYF
-	TRBD1	TRBJ2-6	TRBV10-1	TGCGCCAGCAGTGAGCAGGGGGATTCTGGGGCCAACGTCCTGACTTTC	CASSEQGDSGANVLTF
-	-	TRBJ1-5	TRBV4-1	TGCGCCAGCAGCCAAGATACTCGCCCGGTCGGCAATCAGCCCCAGCATTTT	CASSQDTRPVGNQPQHF
-	-	TRBJ2-7	TRBV7-6	TGTGCCAGCAGCTTAGAAAGCTCGGCCTACGAGCAGTACTTC	CASSLESSAYEQYF
-	-	TRBJ1-4	TRBV10-3	TGTGCCATCAGTGAGTCCCGGGGAAGTGAAAAACTGTTTTTT	CAISESRGSEKLFF
-	-	TRBJ1-2	TRBV12-3/TRBV12-4	TGTGCCAGCAGTTTGTATGAGAGCTATGGCTACACCTTC	CASSLYESYGYTF
-	TRBD2	TRBJ2-5	TRBV2	TGTGCCAGCAGGGCCCGGACTAGCGGGGGAGAGACCCAGTACTTC	CASRARTSGGETQYF
-	-	TRBJ1-5	TRBV3-1/TRBV3-2	TGTGCCAGCAGCCAAGAAGCGGGACGGCCCCAGCATTTT	CASSQEAGRPQHF
-	-	TRBJ2-6	TRBV4-3	TGCGCCAGCAGCCAAGGGACAGCTGGTTTCTCTGGGGCCAACGTCCTGACTTTC	CASSQGTAGFSGANVLTF
-	TRBD1	TRBJ1-3	TRBV10-3	TGTGCCATTTTGACAGGGGAAGGTGGAAACACCATATATTTT	CAILTGEGGNTIYF
-	TRBD1	TRBJ1-1	TRBV6-2/TRBV6-3	TGTGCCAGCAGCGTGACAGGGGCCGGGAACACTGAAGCTTTCTTT	CASSVTGAGNTEAFF
-	-	TRBJ1-2	TRBV20-1	TGCAGGCCGGGTGGCTACACCTTC	CRPGGYTF
-	TRBD1	TRBJ2-2	TRBV5-8	TGTGCCAGCAGCGCCTGGACAGGAGGCACCGGGGAGCTGTTTTTT	CASSAWTGGTGELFF
-	-	TRBJ2-1	TRBV19	TGTGCCAGTAGTACTGGTTTGGGCCGGTACAATGAGCAGTTCTTC	CASSTGLGRYNEQFF
-	-	TRBJ1-1	TRBV7-2	TGTGCCAGCAGCTTAGTACGCGGGGCGGGAAACACTGAAGCTTTCTTT	CASSLVRGAGNTEAFF
-	TRBD1	TRBJ1-2	TRBV19	TGTGCCAGTAATAAGGGGGCCACTACTTCTATGGCGGGCTACACCTTC	CASNKGATTSMAGYTF